The 26 T cell receptor beta chains below come from one sample, sequenced in a study of T cells in Graves' hyperthyroidism and ophthalmopathy. RNA transcripts gave rise to amplified TCR beta CDR3 regions. First-round RT-PCR targeting the TCR CDR3 was performed with the HTBI primer set. TCRdb reprocessed the multiplex PCR reads via MiXCR and lists one record per CDR3 protein. The table shows under 600,000 distinct CDR3 sequences, with 16% occurring only once. Sequencing was done on a sample of blood. These receptors were taken from a woman in her thirties or forties with Graves' ophthalmopathy.

This clonotype was seen many times. The rearrangement uses TRBV28 and TRBJ2-1; possible D gene TRBD1, 5 bases. The germline V gene has CDR1 MDHEN and CDR2 SYDVKM. This CDR3 is built from 13 residues. Trimming shortened V by 3 bases and J by 6 bases, and 9 bases separated the two germline ends. The CDR3 nucleotides are TGTGCCAGCAGTTTGGAAGGGGTCAATGAGCAGTTCTTC. Amino acid sequence: CASSLEGVNEQFF.

The chain uses TRBV7-6 and TRBJ2-4; the D gene is possibly TRBD2 (6 bases). There are 16 residues in the CDR3. CDR1 is SGHVS, CDR2 FNYEAQ, per germline. With 6 bases removed from V and 1 base from J, the gap between germline ends came to 16 bases. The CDR3 loop is CASSSAPGAAKNIQYF. DNA for the CDR3: TGTGCCAGCAGTTCGGCACCGGGAGCGGCCAAAAACATTCAGTACTTC.

In its sample, this clonotype was seen many times. The V gene is TRBV2, the J gene TRBJ1-6, with 9 positions matching TRBD1. Per the germline V gene, CDR1 is SNHLY and CDR2 is FYNNEI. V trimming: 7 bases; J trimming: 11 bases; junction bases outside the gene matches: 9. The CDR3 is made up of 14 amino acids. DNA for the CDR3: TGTGCCAGCAACGGACAGGGGAGGAGGACACCCCTCCACTTT. Translation: CASNGQGRRTPLHF.

This clonotype was detected a few times. The chain joins TRBV19 to TRBJ2-5; D could derive from TRBD1 or TRBD2 (5 bases each). The CDR3 has 16 residues. CDR1 and CDR2 from the germline V gene are LNHDA and SQIVND (reference sequence). Trimming took 1 base from V and 1 from J, leaving 13 bases between them. The CDR3 spells CASSIGGAGGQETQYF. In DNA, the CDR3 is TGTGCCAGTAGTATAGGAGGGGCGGGCGGCCAAGAGACCCAGTACTTC. Full variable domain (remainder filled in from reference TRBV19 and TRBJ2-5): DGGITQSPKYLFRKEGQNVTLSCEQNLNHDAMYWYRQDPGQGLRLIYYSQIVNDFQKGDIAEGYSVSREKKESFPLTVTSAQKNPTAFYLCASSIGGAGGQETQYFGPGTRLLVL.

In its sample, this clonotype was seen many times. A read error may account for a junction end that differs from germline. The chain joins TRBV6-1 to TRBJ2-7; 12 bases are shared with TRBD2. This CDR3 spans 15 amino acids. Germline assignment: CDR1 MNHNS and CDR2 SASEGT. The CDR3 protein is CASSELAGGSDEQYF. The DNA of the CDR3 is TGTGCCAGCAGCGAACTAGCGGGAGGCTCCGACGAGCAGTACTTC.

The chain combines TRBV20-1 with TRBJ1-5, with 9 bases lining up with TRBD1. Per germline, CDR1 DFQATT and CDR2 SNEGSKA (reference sequence). After removal of 5 bases from V and 7 bases from J, the junction contained 15 bases not matched to a gene. This CDR3 has 16 residues. Written as DNA, the CDR3 is TGCAGTGCTCTCCGACAGGGGGGACCTTTTTGGCAGCCCCAGCATTTT. Protein: CSALRQGGPFWQPQHF.

The chain is built from TRBV27 and TRBJ2-7; 9 bases are shared with TRBD1. J lost 7 bases, V lost 7 bases, and 11 bases had no gene match. The CDR3 consists of 14 residues. CDR1 and CDR2 from the germline V gene are MNHEY and SMNVEV (reference sequence). The CDR3 coding sequence is TGTGCCAGCACCCCGACAGGGGGGTTTGGGGAGCAGTACTTC. It translates to CASTPTGGFGEQYF.

The J gene is TRBJ1-4, the V gene TRBV15; weak D call: TRBD1 (5 bases). The CDR3 is 16 residues long. Germline CDR1 is LNHNV and CDR2 is YYDKDF (reference sequence). Trimming removed 3 bases from V and 8 bases from J, with 19 bases in between. The CDR3 DNA follows: TGTGCCACCAGCAGGGGAACAGGACGGGGGGGGGAAAAACTGTTTTTT. Amino acid sequence: CATSRGTGRGGEKLFF.

The table lists this clonotype with a few counts. The V gene is TRBV6-1, the J gene TRBJ2-3, with D possibly TRBD1 on 5 matching bases. There are 13 residues in the CDR3. V shed 11 bases and J shed 0 bases, with 12 bases lying between them. Germline values: CDR1 MNHNS, CDR2 SASEGT. For the CDR3, the DNA is TGTGCCGGAAGGACATCGAGCACAGATACGCAGTATTTT. Protein: CAGRTSSTDTQYF.

This clonotype was observed a single time. The chain recombines TRBV4-1 with TRBJ1-4; D call uncertain. The CDR3 contains 16 residues. V lost 4 bases and J lost 0, with 12 bases in between. From germline, CDR1 is MGHRA and CDR2 YSYEKL. The DNA of the CDR3 is TGCGCCAGCAGCCTCCGTAACCAGGCAACTAATGAAAAACTGTTTTTT. It codes for CASSLRNQATNEKLFF.

This clonotype came up a few times. This chain links TRBV7-9 with TRBJ2-2; TRBD1 matches 7 bases. The ends lost 4 bases at V and 6 bases at J; junction bases unmatched: 17. In germline, CDR1 is SEHNR, CDR2 FQNEAQ (reference sequence). The CDR3 is 18 amino acids. The CDR3 DNA sequence: TGTGCCAGCAGCTGGAGGATTCCGGGACAGAGGTTTGCCGGGGAGCTGTTTTTT. This gives the protein CASSWRIPGQRFAGELFF.

This clonotype occurred a few times. This chain connects TRBV14 to TRBJ2-1, with 9 positions matching TRBD2. Germline V CDR1 and CDR2: SGHDN, FVKESK. The CDR3 sequence is 19 residues long. The J segment lost 7 bases and the V segment lost 0 bases, leaving 16 bases of the junction unmatched. CDR3 region: CASSQDSKLAGYTSNEQFF. CDR3 bases: TGTGCCAGCAGCCAAGATTCTAAGCTAGCGGGGTACACCTCGAATGAGCAGTTCTTC.

The V and J genes are TRBV29-1 and TRBJ2-1; 8 bases map to TRBD2. The germline V gene has CDR1 SQVTM and CDR2 ANQGSEA. Trimming removed 8 bases from V and 8 bases from J; junction bases left unmatched: 8. This CDR3 is 12 amino acids long. CDR3 nucleotide sequence: TGCAGCTCCCGAGCGGGGGCCTATGAGCAGTTCTTC. As protein: CSSRAGAYEQFF.

The J gene is TRBJ1-5, the V gene TRBV24-1; D remains ambiguous. The CDR3 runs to 15 residues. V lost 4 bases and J 3 bases, leaving 12 bases between the germline ends. Germline lookup yields CDR1 KGHDR and CDR2 SFDVKD. The CDR3 is CATSDTRAPNQPQHF. Here the CDR3 DNA reads TGTGCCACCAGTGACACGCGGGCCCCCAATCAGCCCCAGCATTTT.

V usage is TRBV7-6 and J usage is TRBJ1-5; D is perhaps TRBD1 (5 bases). V was shortened by 7 bases and J by 7 bases, with 23 bases between the two germline ends. Germline lookup yields CDR1 SGHVS and CDR2 FNYEAQ. The CDR3 covers 16 residues. This CDR3 reads CASKGNYPRGEQPQHF. The CDR3 DNA reads as TGTGCCAGCAAGGGGAACTACCCAAGAGGGGAGCAGCCCCAGCATTTT. Variable domain in full (rest from reference TRBV7-6 and TRBJ1-5): GAGVSQSPRYKVTKRGQDVALRCDPISGHVSLYWYRQALGQGPEFLTYFNYEAQQDKSGLPNDRFSAERPEGSISTLTIQRTEQRDSAMYRCASKGNYPRGEQPQHFGDGTRLSIL.

At least ten counts were recorded for this clonotype. V usage is TRBV5-5 and J usage is TRBJ1-2; D is perhaps TRBD1 (6 bases). Germline V gene lookup returns CDR1 SGHKS and CDR2 YYEKEE (reference sequence). The CDR3 has 15 amino acids. V lost 4 bases and J lost 5, with 18 bases in between. DNA for the CDR3: TGTGCCAGCAGCCCCAGGTGGGGGGACATTTATGGCTACACCTTC. Its translation is CASSPRWGDIYGYTF.

There are a few counts of this clonotype. With a much larger clone just one base away, this may be a read error. V gene TRBV20-1 combines with J gene TRBJ1-1; D call uncertain. This CDR3 contains 11 residues. CDR1 DFQATT and CDR2 SNEGSKA come from the germline V gene (reference sequence). V gave up 4 bases and J gave up 0 bases, with 3 bases separating them. Here the CDR3 DNA reads TGCAGTGCTAATATGAACACTGAAGCTTTCTTT. Its translation: CSANMNTEAFF.

In its sample, this clonotype was seen many times. This chain uses TRBV11-3 with TRBJ2-1; no definite D call. V lost 4 bases and J 5 bases, leaving 9 bases between the germline ends. The CDR3 has 13 residues. Germline CDR1 SGHNT, CDR2 YENEEA. The DNA of the CDR3 is TGTGCCAGCAGCTCCCGGCAAAACAATGAGCAGTTCTTC. It encodes CASSSRQNNEQFF.

The chain couples TRBV7-3 to TRBJ1-1, with D perhaps TRBD1 (5 bases). Trimming stripped 4 bases from V and 11 bases from J, with 23 bases between. The CDR3 is 15 amino acids. Germline lookup yields CDR1 SGHTA and CDR2 FQGTGA. CDR3 region: CASSSRAVGGGTAFF. CDR3 nucleotides: TGTGCCAGCAGCTCGCGGGCAGTCGGAGGAGGGACGGCTTTCTTT.

About this clonotype itself: This could be a read error, since a much larger clone is one nucleotide away. V usage is TRBV5-1 and J usage is TRBJ1-4; D ambiguous. Germline assignment: CDR1 SGHRS and CDR2 YFSETQ. The CDR3 runs to 14 residues. The CDR3 loop reads CANSFGTTNEKLFF. The CDR3 region has the DNA TGCGCCAACAGCTTCGGAACAACTAATGAAAAACTGTTTTTT.

This chain links TRBV2 with TRBJ2-7, with 7 bases fitting TRBD2. Unmatched junction bases numbered 5, after V lost 4 bases and J lost 2 bases. CDR3 length equals 14 residues. CDR1 is SNHLY, CDR2 FYNNEI, per germline. CDR3 in DNA: TGTGCCAGCAGTGTGAGCGGGACTACCTACGAGCAGTACTTC. Protein: CASSVSGTTYEQYF.

With regard to this clonotype: Just one base apart from a much larger clone, this may be a read error. The chain carries TRBV3-1 and TRBJ2-7; maybe TRBD1 (6 bases). The germline gives CDR1 LGHDT, CDR2 YNNKEL (reference sequence). V was trimmed by 8 bases and J by 5 bases, leaving 16 bases between them. The length of the CDR3 is 13 residues. The CDR3 region is CASGKQGPDEQYF. DNA of the CDR3: TGTGCCAGCGGCAAACAGGGCCCGGACGAGCAGTACTTC.

V is TRBV19 and J is TRBJ2-5; maybe TRBD2 (6 bases). CDR1 is LNHDA and CDR2 is SQIVND in the germline V gene (reference sequence). The CDR3 has 16 amino acids. V lost 5 bases and J lost 2, with 18 bases in between. The CDR3 is CASSPWGEAAQETQYF. CDR3 nucleotides: TGTGCCAGTAGTCCATGGGGGGAAGCGGCTCAAGAGACCCAGTACTTC.

There are many counts of this clonotype. CDR3 sequence: CASSLSRDSGYGYTF. DNA of the CDR3: TGTGCCAGCAGTTTATCCCGGGACAGTGGCTATGGCTACACCTTC. This chain joins TRBV27 and TRBJ1-2, with 7 positions matching TRBD1. This CDR3 region has 15 residues. J lost 4 bases, V lost 0 bases, and 5 bases had no gene match. The V gene's germline CDR1 is MNHEY and CDR2 SMNVEV (reference sequence).

At least ten counts were recorded for this clonotype. The rearrangement links TRBV18 to TRBJ1-2; D is uncertain. Germline V gives CDR1 KGHSH, CDR2 LQKENI. This CDR3 region has 14 residues. V was pared by 2 bases and J by 0 bases, with 7 bases between. For the CDR3, the DNA is TGTGCCAGCTCACCAATAGCCTCTAACTATGGCTACACCTTC. Protein sequence: CASSPIASNYGYTF.

A remark on this clonotype: A much larger clone lies one base from this, so it may be a read error. This chain joins TRBV7-2 and TRBJ2-5, with D tentatively TRBD1 or TRBD2 (5 bases each). V lost 4 bases, J lost 5 bases, and 17 bases lay in between. The CDR3 length is 15 residues. Germline CDR1 SGHTA, CDR2 FQGNSA. The CDR3 spells CASSSGTRWGETQYF. The DNA of the CDR3 is TGTGCCAGCAGCTCAGGGACCAGGTGGGGGGAGACCCAGTACTTC.